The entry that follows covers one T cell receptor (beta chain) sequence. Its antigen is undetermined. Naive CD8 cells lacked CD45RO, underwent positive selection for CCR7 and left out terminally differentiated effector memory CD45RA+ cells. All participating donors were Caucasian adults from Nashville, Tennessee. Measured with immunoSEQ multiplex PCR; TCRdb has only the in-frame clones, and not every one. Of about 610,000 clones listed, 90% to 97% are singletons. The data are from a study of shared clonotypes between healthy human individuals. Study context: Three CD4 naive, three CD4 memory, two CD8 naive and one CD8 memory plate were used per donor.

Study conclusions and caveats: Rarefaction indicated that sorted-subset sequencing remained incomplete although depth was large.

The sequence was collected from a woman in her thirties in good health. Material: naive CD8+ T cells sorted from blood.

The CDR3, as DNA: TGTGCCAGCAGCTTGGGCAGGGTCAACGAGCAGTACTTC. Its translation: CASSLGRVNEQYF. The rearrangement joins TRBV5-5 to TRBJ2-7, with a tentative D call TRBD1 (5 bases). The V end was cut by 0 bases, the J end by 5 bases, with 9 bases between. In germline, CDR1 is SGHKS, CDR2 YYEKEE (reference sequence). The CDR3 has 13 amino acids.